These T cell receptor beta chains were read from a single sample in a study of PD-1 blockade in classical Hodgkin lymphoma. The repertoire was sequenced with immunoSEQ multiplex PCR; TCRdb's copy has only in-frame clones and lacks some. The table records around 96,000 clones, approximately 88% of them present only once. The source was peripheral blood mononuclear cells (PBMCs), collected at baseline. The receptors were sampled from a human donor with classical Hodgkin lymphoma. Both conserved end residues are part of each CDR3. A D gene is named only where the DNA matches it firmly. Clone size is stated in some rows and not others, as once, few, many or a class when expanded.

d_call j_call clone_size v_call cdr3_nt cdr3_aa
- TRBJ2-7 - TRBV2 TGTGCCAGCAGTTCGGGCAGGGGCTACGAGCAGTACTTC CASSSGRGYEQYF
- TRBJ2-5 - TRBV29-1 TGCAGCGTGGTAATTGGAGGGGCGCCGAGTGAGACCCAGTACTTC CSVVIGGAPSETQYF
- TRBJ2-3 - TRBV18 TGTGCCAGCTCACCCGGGACTGGCTATTTGGATACGCAGTATTTT CASSPGTGYLDTQYF
- TRBJ2-5 - TRBV5-1 TGCGCCAGCAGCTTTGGCGGGGAAGAGACCCAGTACTTC CASSFGGEETQYF
TRBD1 TRBJ2-1 - TRBV11-3 TGTGCCAGCAGCTTATCAGGGGGCAATGAGCAGTTCTTC CASSLSGGNEQFF
TRBD2 TRBJ2-2 - TRBV7-2 TGTGCCAGCAGCTCCCCGGGACTAGCGCACACCGGGGAGCTGTTTTTT CASSSPGLAHTGELFF
- TRBJ2-3 - TRBV29-1 TGCAGCCTAAGGGCGGGAACCACGGGAAGCACAGATACGCAGTATTTT CSLRAGTTGSTDTQYF
TRBD2 TRBJ2-7 - TRBV10-3 TGTGCCACTAGCGGAACCGCCTACGAGCAGTACTTC CATSGTAYEQYF
TRBD1 TRBJ1-4 few TRBV7-9 TGTGCCAGCAGCTCTGGACAGGGTGGCTTCGCTGGTGAAAAACTGTTTTTT CASSSGQGGFAGEKLFF
TRBD2 TRBJ2-7 few TRBV27 TGTGCCAGCAGTCCCAGAAGCGGGGCCCTCTACGAGCAGTACTTC CASSPRSGALYEQYF
TRBD1 TRBJ1-4 few TRBV19 TGTGCCAGTATGAGGACAGGGGAGGAAAAACTGTTTTTT CASMRTGEEKLFF